The 9 T cell receptor beta chains below all came from one sample that was sequenced in a study of cytomegalovirus exposure and HLA in healthy donors. Profiled with immunoSEQ multiplex PCR; TCRdb holds only in-frame clones, not every one. The sample lists approximately 160,000 clones; 85% to 90% were seen once. The sample consisted of PBMCs. These receptors all stem from a woman aged 18-29 years in good health and CMV-seropositive.

The gene calls are TRBV5-1 and TRBJ2-7; D remains ambiguous. Trimming cost V 0 bases and J 6 bases, with 4 bases left between them. CDR3 length equals 11 residues. The germline V gene encodes CDR1 SGHRS and CDR2 YFSETQ. CDR3 DNA sequence: TGCGCCAGCAGCTTGGGTCTCGAGCAGTACTTC. Translated, it gives CASSLGLEQYF.

This clone has only one observation. The chain uses TRBV2 and TRBJ1-1, with 9 bases that match TRBD1. After removal of 6 bases from V and 6 bases from J, the junction contained 5 bases not matched to a gene. The CDR3 covers 13 residues. In germline, CDR1 is SNHLY, CDR2 FYNNEI. The CDR3 region is CASSDRGIAEAFF. In nucleotides, the CDR3 is TGTGCCAGCAGCGACAGGGGGATTGCTGAAGCTTTCTTT.

The rearrangement uses TRBV30 and TRBJ2-7; D possibly corresponds to TRBD1 (6 bases). CDR1 and CDR2 (germline): GTSNPN, SVGIG (reference sequence). The CDR3 sequence is 14 residues long. V shed 7 bases and J shed 5 bases, with 21 bases lying between them. The CDR3 here is CASTPGTSGHEQYF. For the CDR3, the DNA is TGTGCCTCAACACCCGGGACATCAGGCCACGAGCAGTACTTC.

The rearrangement links TRBV7-6 to TRBJ2-1, with 7 positions matching TRBD1. CDR1 and CDR2 from the germline V gene are SGHVS and FNYEAQ. The CDR3 sequence is 15 residues long. V trimming: 2 bases; J trimming: 2 bases; junction bases outside the gene matches: 3. CDR3: CASSLRQGPYNEQFF. The CDR3 region has the DNA TGTGCCAGCAGCTTAAGACAGGGCCCCTACAATGAGCAGTTCTTC. Using reference TRBV7-6 and TRBJ2-1 for the parts outside the CDR3, the full variable domain is GAGVSQSPRYKVTKRGQDVALRCDPISGHVSLYWYRQALGQGPEFLTYFNYEAQQDKSGLPNDRFSAERPEGSISTLTIQRTEQRDSAMYRCASSLRQGPYNEQFFGPGTRLTVL.

The gene calls are TRBV5-4 and TRBJ2-2; D is unresolved. V was clipped by 1 base and J by 0 bases, with 7 bases between them. The CDR3 consists of 15 residues. CDR1 is SGHNT and CDR2 is YYREEE in the germline V gene (reference sequence). CDR3 coding DNA: TGTGCCAGCAGCTTGACGGGTACGAACACCGGGGAGCTGTTTTTT. It codes for CASSLTGTNTGELFF.

The rearrangement joins TRBV6-5 to TRBJ1-4, with D possibly being TRBD1 (6 bases). The CDR3 covers 14 residues. V shed 6 bases and J shed 4 bases, with 12 bases lying between them. Germline V lookup: CDR1 MNHEY, CDR2 SVGAGI. CDR3 sequence (DNA): TGTGCCAGCAGATTTACAGGGAATAATGAAAAACTGTTTTTT. Protein sequence: CASRFTGNNEKLFF.

The chain links TRBV6-5 to TRBJ2-7, with a possible D match to TRBD1 (6 bases). The CDR3 covers 14 residues. Germline CDR1 and CDR2: MNHEY and SVGAGI. The V gene lost 7 bases and the J gene lost 2 bases, with 15 bases spanning the gap. The CDR3 is CASKLDRRTYEQYF. The CDR3 DNA is TGTGCCAGCAAACTAGACAGGAGAACCTACGAGCAGTACTTC.

This rearrangement joins TRBV7-9 to TRBJ2-5; 12 bases are shared with TRBD2. The CDR3 contains 15 residues. The germline CDR1 and CDR2 sequences are SEHNR and FQNEAQ (reference sequence). J gave up 1 base and V 5 bases, and 2 bases lay outside the gene matches. The CDR3 region has the DNA TGTGCCAGCAGCCGGACTAGCGGGGTCCAAGAGACCCAGTACTTC. Its translation: CASSRTSGVQETQYF.

The J gene is TRBJ2-7, the V gene TRBV2, with 8 bases lining up with TRBD2. Germline lookup yields CDR1 SNHLY and CDR2 FYNNEI. CDR3 length equals 15 residues. J gave up 0 bases and V 4 bases, and 5 bases lay outside the gene matches. The CDR3 bases are TGTGCCAGCAGTGTCGGGACTAGTGCCTCCTACGAGCAGTACTTC. It yields the protein CASSVGTSASYEQYF.